The rows below give T cell receptor beta chains drawn from one sample of a study of T cells after yellow fever vaccination. Using its own MiXCR run on the 5' RACE reads, TCRdb lists one record per CDR3 protein. The sample yields about 580,000 distinct CDR3 sequences, less than 20% seen once. The sample was PBMCs, taken 5 to 6 days after the first yellow fever vaccination. Source of these receptors: a man between 18 and 35 years old who received the YFV17D yellow fever vaccine. Both conserved end residues are part of each CDR3. Fields, in order: CDR3 DNA, CDR3 protein, J gene, clone size, D gene, V gene. The D gene is left open where the match is weak. Expanded clones get a size class; other rows say once, few or many, or leave the size out.

DNA: TGCGCCAGCAGCTCTGAGACTAGCGAAGCAGATACGCAGTATTTT
CDR3: CASSSETSEADTQYF
J: TRBJ2-3
size: few
D: TRBD2
V: TRBV5-1

DNA: TGCAGCGTTGTAGGCGCGGGGATGCAAACAGATACGCAGTATTTT
CDR3: CSVVGAGMQTDTQYF
J: TRBJ2-3
size: -
D: -
V: TRBV29-1

DNA: TGTGCCACCAGAGGAGGCCGAGGCGGGGAGCTGTTTTTT
CDR3: CATRGGRGGELFF
J: TRBJ2-2
size: few
D: -
V: TRBV15

DNA: TGTGCCAGCAGCCAACAGGGGCTGGGTGGAAACACCATATATTTT
CDR3: CASSQQGLGGNTIYF
J: TRBJ1-3
size: -
D: -
V: TRBV4-2

DNA: TGCAGCGTTGAAGAGGCTAGAAAAGAGACCCAGTACTTC
CDR3: CSVEEARKETQYF
J: TRBJ2-5
size: few
D: -
V: TRBV29-1

DNA: TGTGCCACGTCGACAGGAGGTTCAAACCAGCCCCAGCATTTT
CDR3: CATSTGGSNQPQHF
J: TRBJ1-5
size: -
D: -
V: TRBV10-3

DNA: TGTGCCAGCTCACCACGAGAAGGGGGAAATTCACCCCTCCACTTT
CDR3: CASSPREGGNSPLHF
J: TRBJ1-6
size: -
D: -
V: TRBV18

DNA: TGTGCCAGCAGCTTAATCGGGACAGGGGATTCACCCCTCCACTTT
CDR3: CASSLIGTGDSPLHF
J: TRBJ1-6
size: -
D: TRBD1
V: TRBV7-2

DNA: TGTGCCAGCAGTTTTGGGACAGGGGGGCACTCACCCCTCCACTTT
CDR3: CASSFGTGGHSPLHF
J: TRBJ1-6
size: -
D: TRBD1
V: TRBV27

DNA: TGTGCCAGCAGTTACCGACAAGTCAACTATGGCTACACCTTC
CDR3: CASSYRQVNYGYTF
J: TRBJ1-2
size: -
D: -
V: TRBV6-2/TRBV6-3